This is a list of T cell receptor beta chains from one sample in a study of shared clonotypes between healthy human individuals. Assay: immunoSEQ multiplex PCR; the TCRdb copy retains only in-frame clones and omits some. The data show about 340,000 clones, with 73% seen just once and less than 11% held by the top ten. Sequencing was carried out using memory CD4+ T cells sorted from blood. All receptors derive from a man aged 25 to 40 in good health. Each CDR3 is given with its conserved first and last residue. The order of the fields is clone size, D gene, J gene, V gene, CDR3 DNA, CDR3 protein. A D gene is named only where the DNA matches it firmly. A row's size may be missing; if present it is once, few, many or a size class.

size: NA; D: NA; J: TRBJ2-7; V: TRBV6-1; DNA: TGTGCCAGCAGTGAACAGGGCGAGCAGTACTTC; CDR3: CASSEQGEQYF
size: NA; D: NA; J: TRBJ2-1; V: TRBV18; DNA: TGTGCCAGCTCACCACAGGTAGATGAGCAGTTCTTC; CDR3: CASSPQVDEQFF
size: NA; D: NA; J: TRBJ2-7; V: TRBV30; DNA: TGTGCCTGGAGTACAGGTCTGGGTAGGGCCTACGAGCAGTACTTC; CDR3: CAWSTGLGRAYEQYF
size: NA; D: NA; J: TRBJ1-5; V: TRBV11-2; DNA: TGTGCCAGCAGCTCCGGGGCAAATAGCAATCAGCCCCAGCATTTT; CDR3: CASSSGANSNQPQHF
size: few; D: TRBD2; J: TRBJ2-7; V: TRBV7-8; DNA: TGTGCCAGCAGCTTTCAGGGCAGCGGGAACTACGAGCAGTACTTC; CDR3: CASSFQGSGNYEQYF
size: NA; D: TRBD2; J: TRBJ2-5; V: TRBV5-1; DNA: TGCGCCAGCAGCCCGGGACTAGCGGGAGTAGAGACCCAGTACTTC; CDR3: CASSPGLAGVETQYF
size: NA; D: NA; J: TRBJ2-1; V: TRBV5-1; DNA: TGCGCCAGCAGCATCGGACACTCCGGGGGATTTTACAATGAGCAGTTCTTC; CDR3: CASSIGHSGGFYNEQFF
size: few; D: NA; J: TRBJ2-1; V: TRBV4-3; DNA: TGCGCCAGCAGCCTACGGGACTACAATGAGCAGTTCTTC; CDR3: CASSLRDYNEQFF
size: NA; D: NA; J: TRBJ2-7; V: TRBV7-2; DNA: TGTGCCAGCAGAAGACAGCAAGACTCCTACGAGCAGTACTTC; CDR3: CASRRQQDSYEQYF
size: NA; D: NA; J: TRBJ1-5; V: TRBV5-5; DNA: TGTGCCAGAGGGGCGGTTTGGGACAATCAGCCCCAGCATTTT; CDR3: CARGAVWDNQPQHF
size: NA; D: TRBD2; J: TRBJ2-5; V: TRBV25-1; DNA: TGTGCCAGCAGTACTCCCCCTTCCAGACTAGCTGACGAAGAGACCCAGTACTTC; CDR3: CASSTPPSRLADEETQYF
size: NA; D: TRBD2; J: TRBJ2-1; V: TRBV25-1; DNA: TGTGCCAGCAGTGACGCTAAACGGGAGGGCTCCTACAATGAGCAGTTCTTC; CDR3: CASSDAKREGSYNEQFF